These 22 T cell receptor beta chains were all obtained from the same sample, sequenced in a study of cytomegalovirus exposure and HLA in healthy donors. PCR was performed using 60 Vbeta and 13 Jbeta primers. Sequencing used immunoSEQ multiplex PCR; TCRdb keeps in-frame clones, though not all of them. This sample's clone table lists more than 50,000 clones. Sequencing was carried out using PBMCs. The receptor source for this set is a man younger than 35 in good health and CMV-seropositive.

The CDR3 nucleotides are TGTGCCAGCAGCTTTACCCCAGGTACGGCCTACGAGCAGTACTTC. It is translated as CASSFTPGTAYEQYF. The chain joins TRBV11-2 to TRBJ2-7; no firm D call. The CDR3 consists of 15 residues. Germline CDR1 SGHAT, CDR2 FQNNGV. V shed 3 bases and J shed 2 bases, with 14 bases lying between them.

The chain has TRBV7-9 and TRBJ1-5, with no clear D. Trimming cost V 3 bases and J 6 bases, with 12 bases left between them. Per the germline V gene, CDR1 is SEHNR and CDR2 is FQNEAQ (reference sequence). CDR3 length: 14 amino acids. CDR3: CASSLGRSPQPQHF. In DNA, the CDR3 is TGTGCCAGCAGCTTGGGGAGGAGCCCTCAGCCCCAGCATTTT.

V is TRBV29-1 and J is TRBJ1-1; D unresolved. The V gene's germline CDR1 is SQVTM and CDR2 ANQGSEA. The CDR3 length is 12 residues. The ends were cut back, 2 bases at V and 4 bases at J, with 8 bases in the middle. The CDR3 DNA sequence: TGCAGCGTTGAACCGGCAGGCACTGAAGCTTTCTTT. It is translated as CSVEPAGTEAFF.

This rearrangement joins TRBV4-1 to TRBJ2-3; D is ambiguous. Germline loops: CDR1 MGHRA, CDR2 YSYEKL. V lost 4 bases to trimming and J lost 4 bases, with 15 bases between them. The CDR3 is 15 residues long. In DNA, the CDR3 is TGCGCCAGCAGCCTCACCTACTCAGAGGCAGATACGCAGTATTTT. It is translated as CASSLTYSEADTQYF.

The chain joins TRBV19 to TRBJ1-2, with TRBD1 identical over 8 bases. V shed 3 bases, J shed 4 bases, and the junction held 1 base outside the gene matches. Germline loops: CDR1 LNHDA, CDR2 SQIVND (reference sequence). The CDR3 extends over 13 amino acids. Here the CDR3 reads CASSMGTGYGYTF. The DNA for the CDR3 is TGTGCCAGTAGTATGGGGACAGGCTATGGCTACACCTTC.

The V and J genes are TRBV30 and TRBJ1-6; 8 bases match TRBD1. Germline CDR1 is GTSNPN and CDR2 is SVGIG (reference sequence). The CDR3 contains 13 residues. The CDR3: CASDRVPDSPLHF. The CDR3 region has the DNA TGTGCTTCGGACAGGGTACCCGATTCACCCCTCCACTTT.

The chain has TRBV15 and TRBJ1-5; tentatively, D is TRBD1 (5 bases). V was trimmed by 5 bases and J by 2 bases, leaving 13 bases between them. CDR3 size: 15 residues. Germline V gene sequence: CDR1 LNHNV, CDR2 YYDKDF (reference sequence). The CDR3 loop reads CATSPRRGGNQPQHF. The CDR3, as DNA: TGTGCCACCAGCCCCCGTAGGGGCGGCAATCAGCCCCAGCATTTT.

The chain couples TRBV4-1 to TRBJ2-3; 13 nucleotides align to TRBD2. The CDR3 runs 16 residues. Germline-derived CDR1 and CDR2 are MGHRA and YSYEKL. Unmatched junction bases numbered 3, after V lost 2 bases and J lost 4 bases. CDR3 DNA sequence: TGCGCCAGCAGCCAAAGGACTAGCGGGGGCCCAGATACGCAGTATTTT. Amino acids: CASSQRTSGGPDTQYF.

CDR3 region: CASRQTDGYTF. In DNA form, the CDR3 reads TGTGCCAGCAGACAGACAGATGGCTACACCTTC. The rearrangement joins TRBV28 to TRBJ1-2, with D perhaps matching TRBD1 (5 bases). The CDR3 is 11 residues long. Trimming shortened V by 6 bases and J by 6 bases, and 8 bases separated the two germline ends. Germline V gene data show CDR1 as MDHEN and CDR2 as SYDVKM.

The chain uses TRBV5-1 and TRBJ2-7, with D possibly being TRBD2 (6 bases). There are 13 residues in the CDR3. Between the trimmed V and J ends, which lost 4 bases and 3 bases, there was a span of 11 bases. Germline CDR1 reads SGHRS; CDR2 reads YFSETQ. CDR3 nucleotide sequence: TGCGCCAGCAGCGCCGGTAGCGGCTACGAGCAGTACTTC. Its translation: CASSAGSGYEQYF.

The chain joins TRBV5-4 to TRBJ2-3; D might be TRBD2 (7 bases). Trimming stripped 4 bases from V and 2 bases from J, with 14 bases between. Per germline, CDR1 SGHNT and CDR2 YYREEE (reference sequence). The CDR3 has 15 amino acids. The CDR3 bases are TGTGCCAGCAGCCGGGGGGCGGGAGACACAGATACGCAGTATTTT. As protein: CASSRGAGDTDTQYF.

The V call is TRBV19, the J call TRBJ2-7, with 9 bases that match TRBD2. Germline trimming cut 3 bases from V and 0 bases from J; bases unmatched to any gene: 9. Germline CDR1 LNHDA, CDR2 SQIVND (reference sequence). The CDR3 runs to 17 residues. The CDR3 is CASSIPPSGIGSYEQYF. The DNA for the CDR3 is TGTGCCAGTAGTATCCCACCTAGCGGGATTGGCTCCTACGAGCAGTACTTC.

V and J are TRBV7-3 and TRBJ1-5; D might be TRBD1 (5 bases). This CDR3 is built from 13 residues. Germline V gene data show CDR1 as SGHTA and CDR2 as FQGTGA. The V gene lost 8 bases and the J gene lost 8 bases, with 16 bases spanning the gap. The CDR3 DNA reads TGTGCCAGCCCTAGGACCGAAGGGGAGCCCCAGCATTTT. The encoded protein is CASPRTEGEPQHF.

The rearrangement links TRBV6-6 to TRBJ2-1, with 8 nucleotides matching TRBD2. The germline gives CDR1 MNHNY, CDR2 SVGAGI (reference sequence). The CDR3 spans 16 residues. Trimming at V came to 2 bases and at J to 6 bases, leaving 9 bases not matched to a gene. The CDR3 DNA reads TGTGCCAGCAGTTACGCTGTGGGTAGCGGGATCAATGAGCAGTTCTTC. It translates to CASSYAVGSGINEQFF.

The rearrangement links TRBV6-4 to TRBJ2-1, with TRBD2 identical over 12 bases. Unmatched junction bases numbered 9, after V lost 7 bases and J lost 8 bases. Germline CDR1 is MRHNA and CDR2 is SNTAGT. There are 15 residues in the CDR3. The CDR3 DNA sequence: TGTGCCAGCAAAAGACTAGCGGGAGAGTCCCATGAGCAGTTCTTC. The encoded protein is CASKRLAGESHEQFF.

The chain couples TRBV6-1 to TRBJ2-5; D is ambiguous. V lost 6 bases to trimming and J lost 2 bases, with 7 bases between them. This CDR3 is built from 12 residues. From germline, CDR1 is MNHNS and CDR2 SASEGT. This CDR3 reads CASRPVQETQYF. CDR3 sequence (DNA): TGTGCCAGCAGACCGGTTCAAGAGACCCAGTACTTC.

The V gene is TRBV7-3, the J gene TRBJ1-1, with D possibly matching TRBD1 (5 bases). Trimming removed 3 bases at V and 3 bases at J, with 11 bases between. Per the germline V gene, CDR1 is SGHTA and CDR2 is FQGTGA. This CDR3 contains 14 residues. The CDR3 is CASSLTVMDTEAFF. The CDR3 nucleotides are TGTGCCAGCAGCTTGACAGTGATGGACACTGAAGCTTTCTTT.

Concerning this clone: At one end, the junction sequence differs from germline, possibly due to a read error. Other nucleotide sequences from this sample produce the same CDR3. The CDR3 sequence is CASSYSDKDTEAFF. As DNA, the CDR3 is TGTGCCAGCAGTTACTCGGACAAGGACACTGAGGCTTTCTTT. The chain links TRBV6-5 to TRBJ1-1; a possible D gene is TRBD1 (5 bases). This CDR3 is built from 14 residues. CDR1 is MNHEY, CDR2 SVGAGI, per germline.

The V call is TRBV11-2, the J call TRBJ1-2; 8 nucleotides align to TRBD1. Trimming at V came to 1 base and at J to 8 bases, leaving 6 bases not matched to a gene. Germline CDR1 and CDR2: SGHAT and FQNNGV. The CDR3 has 14 residues. The CDR3 DNA is TGTGCCAGCAGCTTAGCCCGGGACAGGTACGGCTACACCTTC. Amino acids: CASSLARDRYGYTF.

As to this clone: One end of the junction does not line up with germline, which may come from a read error. This chain uses TRBV10-3 with TRBJ2-7; D is unclear. The V gene's germline CDR1 is ENHRY and CDR2 SYGVKD. The CDR3 runs 11 residues. The CDR3 loop reads CAISPEYERYF. The CDR3 nucleotides are TGCGCCATCAGTCCGGAGTACGAGCGGTACTTC.

J is TRBJ2-5 and V is TRBV29-1; 7 bases match TRBD1. Germline-derived CDR1 and CDR2 are SQVTM and ANQGSEA. Losses at the gene ends were 6 bases for V and 5 bases for J; bases not matched to a gene: 9. The CDR3 has 13 residues. CDR3 nucleotide sequence: TGCAGCGTCCTCGGAACAGGGGATGAGACCCAGTACTTC. This translates into CSVLGTGDETQYF.

V usage is TRBV2 and J usage is TRBJ2-1, with unresolved D. This CDR3 has 14 amino acids. Germline loops: CDR1 SNHLY, CDR2 FYNNEI. V was trimmed by 6 bases and J by 0 bases, leaving 9 bases between them. The CDR3 nucleotides are TGTGCCAGCAGGGAGCGTAGCTCCTACAATGAGCAGTTCTTC. The encoded protein is CASRERSSYNEQFF.